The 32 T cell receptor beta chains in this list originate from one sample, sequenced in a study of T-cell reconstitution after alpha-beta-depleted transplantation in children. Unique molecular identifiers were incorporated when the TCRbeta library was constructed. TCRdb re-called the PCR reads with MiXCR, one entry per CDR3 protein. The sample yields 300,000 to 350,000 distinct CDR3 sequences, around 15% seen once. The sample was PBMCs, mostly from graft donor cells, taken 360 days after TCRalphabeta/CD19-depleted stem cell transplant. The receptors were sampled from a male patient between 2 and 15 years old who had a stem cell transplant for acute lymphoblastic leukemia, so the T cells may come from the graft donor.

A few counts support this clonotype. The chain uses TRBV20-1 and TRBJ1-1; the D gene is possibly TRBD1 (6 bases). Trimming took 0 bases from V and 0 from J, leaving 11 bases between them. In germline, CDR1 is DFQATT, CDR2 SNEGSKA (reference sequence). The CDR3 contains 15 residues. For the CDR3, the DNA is TGCAGTGCTAGAGATCAGGACAGACTGAACACTGAAGCTTTCTTT. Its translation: CSARDQDRLNTEAFF.

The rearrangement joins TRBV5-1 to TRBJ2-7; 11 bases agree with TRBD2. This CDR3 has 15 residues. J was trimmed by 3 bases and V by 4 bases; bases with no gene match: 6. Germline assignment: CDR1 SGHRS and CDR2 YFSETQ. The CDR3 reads CASSPGLAEIYEQYF. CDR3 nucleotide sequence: TGCGCCAGCAGCCCGGGACTAGCGGAAATCTACGAGCAGTACTTC.

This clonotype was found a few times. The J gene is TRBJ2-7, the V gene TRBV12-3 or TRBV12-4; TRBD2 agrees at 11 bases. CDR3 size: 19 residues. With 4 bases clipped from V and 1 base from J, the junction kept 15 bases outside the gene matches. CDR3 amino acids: CASSSGPGTSGLPSYEQYF. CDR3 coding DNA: TGTGCCAGCAGTTCTGGGCCCGGGACTAGCGGCCTCCCTTCCTACGAGCAGTACTTC.

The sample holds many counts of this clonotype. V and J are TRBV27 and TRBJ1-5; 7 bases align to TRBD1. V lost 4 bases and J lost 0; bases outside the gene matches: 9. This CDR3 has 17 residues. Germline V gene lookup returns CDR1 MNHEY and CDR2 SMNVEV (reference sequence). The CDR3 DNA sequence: TGTGCCAGCAGTTCCAGACAGGGCCAATATAGCAATCAGCCCCAGCATTTT. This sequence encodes CASSSRQGQYSNQPQHF.

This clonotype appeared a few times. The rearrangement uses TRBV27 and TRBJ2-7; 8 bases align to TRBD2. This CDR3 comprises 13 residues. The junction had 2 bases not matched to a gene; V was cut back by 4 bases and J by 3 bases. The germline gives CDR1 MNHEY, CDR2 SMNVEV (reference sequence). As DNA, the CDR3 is TGTGCCAGCAGTTCGGGGGGGTTCTACGAGCAGTACTTC. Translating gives CASSSGGFYEQYF.

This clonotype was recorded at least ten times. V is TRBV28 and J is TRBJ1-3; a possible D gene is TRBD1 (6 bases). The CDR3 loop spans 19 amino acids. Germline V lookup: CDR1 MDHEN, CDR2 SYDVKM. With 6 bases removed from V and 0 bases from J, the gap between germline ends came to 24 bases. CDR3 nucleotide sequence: TGTGCCAGCAGCATCTATGAGGTGAAGGGGGACTACTCTGGAAACACCATATATTTT. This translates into CASSIYEVKGDYSGNTIYF.

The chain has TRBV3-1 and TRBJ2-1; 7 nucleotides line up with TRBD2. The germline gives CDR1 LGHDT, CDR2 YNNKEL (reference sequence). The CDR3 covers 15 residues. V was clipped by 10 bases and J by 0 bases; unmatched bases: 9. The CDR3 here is CATSQAGSSYNEQFF. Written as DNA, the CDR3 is TGTGCCACCTCCCAAGCGGGGAGCTCCTACAATGAGCAGTTCTTC.

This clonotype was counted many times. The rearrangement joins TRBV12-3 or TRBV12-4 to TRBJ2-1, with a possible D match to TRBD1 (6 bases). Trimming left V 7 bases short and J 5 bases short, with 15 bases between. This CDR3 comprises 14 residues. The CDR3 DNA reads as TGTGCCAGCACGGCAGGGGCAACACACAATGAGCAGTTCTTC. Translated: CASTAGATHNEQFF.

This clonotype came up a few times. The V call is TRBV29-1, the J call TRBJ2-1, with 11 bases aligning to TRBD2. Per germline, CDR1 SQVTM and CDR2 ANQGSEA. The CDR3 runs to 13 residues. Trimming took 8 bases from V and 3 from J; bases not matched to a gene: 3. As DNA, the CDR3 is TGCAGCCTCGGGACTAGCGGCTACAATGAGCAGTTCTTC. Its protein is CSLGTSGYNEQFF.

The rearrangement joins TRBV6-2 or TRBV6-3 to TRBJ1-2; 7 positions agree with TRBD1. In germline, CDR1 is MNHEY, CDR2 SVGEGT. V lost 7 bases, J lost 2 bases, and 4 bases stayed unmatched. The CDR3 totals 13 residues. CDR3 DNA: TGTGCCAGCAACGACAGGGAAAACTATGGCTACACCTTC. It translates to CASNDRENYGYTF.

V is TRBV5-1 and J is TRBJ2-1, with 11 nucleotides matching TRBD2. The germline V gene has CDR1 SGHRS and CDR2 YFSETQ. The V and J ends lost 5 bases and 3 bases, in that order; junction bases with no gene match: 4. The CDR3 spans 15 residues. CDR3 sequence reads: CASRAGTSGYNEQFF. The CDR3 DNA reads TGCGCCAGCAGAGCCGGGACTAGCGGCTACAATGAGCAGTTCTTC.

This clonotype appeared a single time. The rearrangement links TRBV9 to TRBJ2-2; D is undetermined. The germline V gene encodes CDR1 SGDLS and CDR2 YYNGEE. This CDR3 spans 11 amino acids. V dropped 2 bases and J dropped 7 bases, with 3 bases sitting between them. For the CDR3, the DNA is TGTGCCAGCAGCGTGGACGGGGAGCTGTTTTTT. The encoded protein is CASSVDGELFF. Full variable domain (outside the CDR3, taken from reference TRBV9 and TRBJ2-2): DSGVTQTPKHLITATGQRVTLRCSPRSGDLSVYWYQQSLDQGLQFLIQYYNGEERAKGNILERFSAQQFPDLHSELNLSSLELGDSALYFCASSVDGELFFGEGSRLTVL.

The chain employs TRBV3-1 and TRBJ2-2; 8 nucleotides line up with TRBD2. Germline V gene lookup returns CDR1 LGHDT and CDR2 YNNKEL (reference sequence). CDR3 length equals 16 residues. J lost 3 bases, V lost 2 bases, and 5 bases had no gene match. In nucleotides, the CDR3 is TGTGCCAGCAGCCAAAAAGCGGGAGCCGACACCGGGGAGCTGTTTTTT. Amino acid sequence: CASSQKAGADTGELFF.

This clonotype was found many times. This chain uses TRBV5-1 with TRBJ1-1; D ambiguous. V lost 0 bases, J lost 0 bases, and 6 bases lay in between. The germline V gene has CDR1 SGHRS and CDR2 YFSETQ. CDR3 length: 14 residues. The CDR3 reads CASSLDVLNTEAFF. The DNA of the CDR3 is TGCGCCAGCAGCTTGGATGTGTTGAACACTGAAGCTTTCTTT.

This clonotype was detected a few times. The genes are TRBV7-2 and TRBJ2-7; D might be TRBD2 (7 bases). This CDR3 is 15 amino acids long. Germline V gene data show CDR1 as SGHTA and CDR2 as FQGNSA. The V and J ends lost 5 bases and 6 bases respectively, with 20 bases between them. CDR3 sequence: CASSLPHSGEGEQYF. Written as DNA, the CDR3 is TGTGCCAGCAGCCTTCCTCATTCAGGGGAGGGCGAGCAGTACTTC.

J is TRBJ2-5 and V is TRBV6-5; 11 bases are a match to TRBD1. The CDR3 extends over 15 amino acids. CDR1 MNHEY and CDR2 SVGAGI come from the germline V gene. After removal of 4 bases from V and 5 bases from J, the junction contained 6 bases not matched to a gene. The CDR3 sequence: CASSSRTGGRETQYF. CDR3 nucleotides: TGTGCCAGCAGTTCCCGGACAGGGGGCAGGGAGACCCAGTACTTC.

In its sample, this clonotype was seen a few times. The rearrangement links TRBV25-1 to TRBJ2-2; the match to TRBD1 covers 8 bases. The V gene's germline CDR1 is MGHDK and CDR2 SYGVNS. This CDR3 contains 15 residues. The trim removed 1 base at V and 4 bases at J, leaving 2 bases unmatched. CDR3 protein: CASSEWTGPTGELFF. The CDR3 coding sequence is TGTGCCAGCAGTGAATGGACAGGGCCCACCGGGGAGCTGTTTTTT.

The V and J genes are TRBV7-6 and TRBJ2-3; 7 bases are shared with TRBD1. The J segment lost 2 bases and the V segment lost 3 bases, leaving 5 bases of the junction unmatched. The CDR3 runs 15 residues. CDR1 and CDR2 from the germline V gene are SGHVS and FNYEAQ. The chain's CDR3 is CASSFGDSNTDTQYF. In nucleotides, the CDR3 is TGTGCCAGCAGCTTCGGGGACAGTAACACAGATACGCAGTATTTT.

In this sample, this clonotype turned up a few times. In DNA, the CDR3 is TGTGCCAGCAGCGAAACCGGGAGTAAAGAGACCCAGTACTTC. It is translated as CASSETGSKETQYF. J is TRBJ2-5 and V is TRBV9, with D possibly TRBD2 on 6 matching bases. Trimming cost V 3 bases and J 3 bases, with 12 bases left between them. Germline loops: CDR1 SGDLS, CDR2 YYNGEE. This CDR3 has 14 residues.

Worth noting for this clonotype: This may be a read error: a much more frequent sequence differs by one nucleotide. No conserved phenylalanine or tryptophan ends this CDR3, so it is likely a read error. CDR3 bases: TGTGCCAGCAGTTCCCCGACTAGCGGGGGCACAGATACGCAGTATTTA. It encodes CASSSPTSGGTDTQYL. This chain uses TRBV6-5 with TRBJ2-3; 11 bases map to TRBD2. This CDR3 spans 16 amino acids. Germline trimming cut 4 bases from V and 1 base from J; bases unmatched to any gene: 4. Germline values: CDR1 MNHEY, CDR2 SVGAGI.

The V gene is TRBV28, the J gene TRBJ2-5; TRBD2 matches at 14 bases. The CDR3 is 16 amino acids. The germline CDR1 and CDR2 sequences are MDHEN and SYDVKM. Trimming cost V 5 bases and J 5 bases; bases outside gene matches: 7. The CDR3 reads CASSPGTSGRLETQYF. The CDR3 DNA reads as TGTGCCAGCAGTCCGGGGACTAGCGGGAGATTGGAGACCCAGTACTTC.

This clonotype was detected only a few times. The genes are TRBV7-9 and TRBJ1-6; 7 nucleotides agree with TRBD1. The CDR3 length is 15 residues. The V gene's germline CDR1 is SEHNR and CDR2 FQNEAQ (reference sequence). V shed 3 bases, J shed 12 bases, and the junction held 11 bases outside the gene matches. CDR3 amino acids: CASSLVTKGAIPLHF. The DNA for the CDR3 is TGTGCCAGCAGCTTGGTGACAAAGGGGGCCATACCCCTCCACTTT.

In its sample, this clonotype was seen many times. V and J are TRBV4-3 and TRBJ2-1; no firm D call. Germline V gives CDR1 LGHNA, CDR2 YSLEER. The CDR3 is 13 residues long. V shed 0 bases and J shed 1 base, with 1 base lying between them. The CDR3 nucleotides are TGCGCCAGCAGCCAAGATTCCTACAATGAGCAGTTCTTC. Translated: CASSQDSYNEQFF.

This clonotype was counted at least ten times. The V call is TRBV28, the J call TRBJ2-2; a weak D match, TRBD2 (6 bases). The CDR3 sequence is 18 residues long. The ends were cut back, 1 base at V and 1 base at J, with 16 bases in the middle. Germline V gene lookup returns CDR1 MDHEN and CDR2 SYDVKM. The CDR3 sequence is CASSLYPWGSGNTGELFF. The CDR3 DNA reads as TGTGCCAGCAGTTTATACCCCTGGGGTAGCGGGAACACCGGGGAGCTGTTTTTT.

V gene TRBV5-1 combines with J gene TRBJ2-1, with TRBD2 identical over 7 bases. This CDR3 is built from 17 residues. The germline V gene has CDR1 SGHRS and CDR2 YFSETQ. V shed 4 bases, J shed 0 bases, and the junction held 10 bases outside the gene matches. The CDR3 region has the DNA TGCGCCAGCAGCCCCTGGGGCGGGAGAGGCTCCTACAATGAGCAGTTCTTC. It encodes CASSPWGGRGSYNEQFF.

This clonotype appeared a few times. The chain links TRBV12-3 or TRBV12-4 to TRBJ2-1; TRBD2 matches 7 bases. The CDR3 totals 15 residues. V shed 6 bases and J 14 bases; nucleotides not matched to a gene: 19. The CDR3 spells CASSPIPHAGAEEFF. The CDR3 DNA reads TGTGCCAGCAGCCCTATTCCCCATGCGGGAGCAGAGGAGTTCTTC.

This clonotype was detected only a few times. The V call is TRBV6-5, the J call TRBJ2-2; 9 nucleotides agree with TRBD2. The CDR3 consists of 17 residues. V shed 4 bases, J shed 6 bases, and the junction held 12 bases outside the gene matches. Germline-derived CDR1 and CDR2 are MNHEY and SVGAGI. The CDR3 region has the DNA TGTGCCAGCAGTTCCCCCTCGCGGGAGGGCTTAGCCGGGGAGCTGTTTTTT. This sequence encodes CASSSPSREGLAGELFF.

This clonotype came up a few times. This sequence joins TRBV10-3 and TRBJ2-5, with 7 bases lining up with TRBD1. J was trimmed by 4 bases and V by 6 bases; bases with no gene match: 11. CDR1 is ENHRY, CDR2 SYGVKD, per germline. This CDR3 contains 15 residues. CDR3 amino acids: CAIRENRGNRETQYF. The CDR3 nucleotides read TGTGCCATCAGAGAGAACAGGGGCAACAGAGAGACCCAGTACTTC.

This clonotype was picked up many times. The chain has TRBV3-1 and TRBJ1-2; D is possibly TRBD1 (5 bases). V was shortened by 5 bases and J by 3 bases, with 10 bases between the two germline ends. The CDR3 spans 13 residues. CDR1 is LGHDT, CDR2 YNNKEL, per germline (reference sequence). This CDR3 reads CASSEGEYYGYTF. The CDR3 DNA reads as TGTGCCAGCAGCGAAGGGGAATACTATGGCTACACCTTC.

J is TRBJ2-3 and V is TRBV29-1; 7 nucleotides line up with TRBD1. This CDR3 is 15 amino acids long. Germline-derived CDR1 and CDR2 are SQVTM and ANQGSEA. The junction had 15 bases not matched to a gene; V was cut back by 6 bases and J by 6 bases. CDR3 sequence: CSVLPATGSLDTQYF. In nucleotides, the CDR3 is TGCAGCGTGCTCCCGGCGACAGGGTCGTTGGATACGCAGTATTTT.

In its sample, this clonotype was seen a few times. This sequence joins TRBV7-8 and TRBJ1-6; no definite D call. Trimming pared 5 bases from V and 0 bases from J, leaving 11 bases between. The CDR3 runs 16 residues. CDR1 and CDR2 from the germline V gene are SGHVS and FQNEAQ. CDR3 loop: CASSASSSSYNSPLHF. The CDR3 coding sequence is TGTGCCAGCAGCGCCTCCTCGAGCTCCTATAATTCACCCCTCCACTTT.

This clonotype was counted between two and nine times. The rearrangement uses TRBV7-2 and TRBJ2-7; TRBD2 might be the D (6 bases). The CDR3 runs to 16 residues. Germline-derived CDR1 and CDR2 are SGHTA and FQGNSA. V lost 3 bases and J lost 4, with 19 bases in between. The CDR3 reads CASSFPPTSRAYEQYF. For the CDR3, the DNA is TGTGCCAGCAGCTTCCCCCCGACTAGTCGTGCTTACGAGCAGTACTTC.